A selection of T cell receptor beta chains follows, all from one sample in a study of quantifying T cell responses using KT2 cells. TCRdb redid the calling of the UMI-ligation and nested PCR reads with MiXCR, one entry per CDR3 protein. The sample contains about 32,000 distinct CDR3 sequences, roughly 8% of which appear only once. Input material: PBMCs spiked with cells of the T cell clone KT2. Receptors originate from a human donor. Both conserved end residues are part of each CDR3. D genes are given only for firm matches. Part of the rows lack a size; the others show once, few, many or a class for expanded clones.

TRBJ1-5	.	many	TRBV24-1	CATSETDWGQPQHF	TGTGCCACCAGTGAAACCGATTGGGGTCAGCCCCAGCATTTT
TRBJ1-5	.	.	TRBV4-1	CASSQELAQPQHF	TGCGCCAGCAGCCAAGAACTGGCTCAGCCCCAGCATTTT
TRBJ2-7	TRBD2	.	TRBV9	CASSVELAGSSEQYF	TGTGCCAGCAGCGTAGAACTAGCGGGATCGAGCGAGCAGTACTTC
TRBJ2-3	TRBD1	.	TRBV5-5	CASSSRDRGKDTQYF	TGTGCCAGCAGCTCCCGGGACAGGGGTAAAGATACGCAGTATTTT
TRBJ1-6	.	.	TRBV23-1	CASSQSLAATGASPLHF	TGCGCCAGCAGTCAATCGTTAGCTGCGACAGGCGCTTCACCCCTCCACTTT
TRBJ1-1	.	many	TRBV20-1	CSARDRTTNTEAFF	TGCAGTGCTAGAGATCGAACGACTAACACTGAAGCTTTCTTT
TRBJ2-5	.	.	TRBV14	CASSQDWMNTGGRETQYF	TGTGCCAGCAGCCAAGATTGGATGAACACTGGAGGGCGAGAGACCCAGTACTTC
TRBJ2-7	.	.	TRBV7-9	CASSVSYEQYF	TGTGCCAGCAGCGTTTCCTACGAGCAGTACTTC
TRBJ2-3	.	.	TRBV20-1	CSAPGQGILDTQYF	TGCAGTGCTCCGGGGCAGGGAATCCTAGATACGCAGTATTTT
TRBJ2-5	.	many	TRBV7-3	CASSHNHGAQETQYF	TGTGCCAGCAGTCACAACCATGGGGCACAAGAGACCCAGTACTTC
TRBJ2-3	TRBD2	.	TRBV12-3/TRBV12-4	CATSRAGGSTDTQYF	TGTGCCACCTCCCGAGCGGGGGGAAGCACAGATACGCAGTATTTT
TRBJ2-7	TRBD1	many	TRBV10-2	CASSFFGTGGYEQYF	TGCGCCAGCAGTTTTTTCGGGACAGGGGGTTACGAGCAGTACTTC
TRBJ1-1	.	few	TRBV19	CASTAGDANTEAFF	TGTGCCAGTACGGCGGGGGATGCGAACACTGAAGCTTTCTTT
TRBJ2-1	.	many	TRBV5-6	CASTLRGLGDEQFF	TGTGCCAGCACCTTGAGAGGGCTCGGGGATGAGCAGTTCTTC
TRBJ1-4	.	many	TRBV3-1	CASSQGGTGTNEKLFF	TGTGCCAGCAGCCAAGGCGGGACCGGAACTAATGAAAAACTGTTTTTT
TRBJ2-3	TRBD2	few	TRBV10-3	CAIAAGSFDTQYF	TGTGCCATCGCAGCGGGAAGCTTTGATACGCAGTATTTT
TRBJ2-2	.	.	TRBV11-1	CASSSGVGTPNTGELFF	TGTGCCAGCAGTTCGGGGGTGGGGACACCGAACACCGGGGAGCTGTTTTTT
TRBJ2-3	TRBD1	.	TRBV7-9	CASSLWDSSTDTQYF	TGTGCCAGCAGCCTCTGGGACAGTAGCACAGATACGCAGTATTTT
TRBJ2-7	TRBD1	many	TRBV2	CASSEGGQGAGEQYF	TGTGCCAGCAGTGAGGGAGGACAGGGGGCTGGCGAGCAGTACTTC
TRBJ2-3	.	.	TRBV12-3/TRBV12-4	CASSLAADTQYF	TGTGCCAGCAGTTTGGCTGCAGATACGCAGTATTTT
TRBJ2-7	.	.	TRBV4-2	CASSQDLIGYEQYF	TGTGCCAGCAGCCAAGACTTAATAGGGTACGAGCAGTACTTC
TRBJ2-7	.	.	TRBV27	CASSLGRSSYEQYF	TGTGCCAGCAGTTTGGGCAGGTCGTCCTACGAGCAGTACTTC
TRBJ2-5	.	many	TRBV6-1	CASSGSWGPAETQYF	TGTGCCAGCAGTGGTAGTTGGGGACCGGCGGAGACCCAGTACTTC
TRBJ2-1	.	many	TRBV11-2	CASSLVALSSTFF	TGTGCCAGCAGCTTAGTAGCCCTAAGTAGTACGTTCTTC
TRBJ2-7	TRBD1	medium-sized	TRBV20-1	CSAAGTGKDEQYF	TGCAGTGCCGCCGGGACAGGGAAAGACGAGCAGTACTTC
TRBJ2-2	.	few	TRBV5-1	CASSLVFPNTGELFF	TGCGCCAGCAGCTTGGTTTTCCCGAACACCGGGGAGCTGTTTTTT
TRBJ1-4	.	many	TRBV11-2	CASSQTDNEKLFF	TGTGCCAGCAGCCAGACAGATAATGAAAAACTGTTTTTT
TRBJ2-3	.	few	TRBV20-1	CSARVPLGVTDTQYF	TGCAGTGCTAGAGTTCCCCTGGGGGTCACAGATACGCAGTATTTT
TRBJ1-1	TRBD1	.	TRBV5-4	CASSSPLQGLGTEAFF	TGTGCCAGCAGCTCACCACTACAGGGGTTAGGCACTGAAGCTTTCTTT
TRBJ2-3	.	.	TRBV25-1	CASSKGRTDTQYF	TGTGCCAGCAGTAAAGGGAGGACAGATACGCAGTATTTT
TRBJ2-1	TRBD2	few	TRBV5-1	CASMPRKGGGDLYNEQFF	TGCGCCAGCATGCCTCGAAAGGGCGGGGGGGACCTTTACAATGAGCAGTTCTTC
TRBJ1-4	.	few	TRBV4-1	CASSPFEIGANEKLFF	TGCGCCAGCAGCCCGTTCGAGATTGGGGCTAATGAAAAACTGTTTTTT
TRBJ1-2	.	many	TRBV5-6	CASSLDTGGIYYGYTF	TGTGCCAGCAGCTTGGACACCGGAGGGATTTACTATGGCTACACCTTC
TRBJ2-1	.	many	TRBV11-2	CASSFLREMAGNEQFF	TGTGCCAGCAGCTTTCTTAGGGAGATGGCGGGCAATGAGCAGTTCTTC
TRBJ2-5	.	once	TRBV7-9	CASSLLYEETQYF	TGTGCCAGCAGCTTATTGTACGAGGAGACCCAGTACTTC
TRBJ2-7	TRBD2	many	TRBV29-1	CSVEGSGRAYEQYF	TGCAGCGTTGAGGGTAGCGGGAGAGCCTACGAGCAGTACTTC
TRBJ2-7	TRBD1	.	TRBV10-3	CAISPGQGSYEQYF	TGTGCCATCAGTCCGGGACAGGGGTCCTACGAGCAGTACTTC
TRBJ1-1	.	few	TRBV18	CASSTVGQSNTEAFF	TGTGCCAGCTCAACCGTAGGACAGTCTAACACTGAAGCTTTCTTT
TRBJ1-1	TRBD1	.	TRBV5-6	CASSLLGTGRTEAFF	TGTGCCAGCAGCTTGCTTGGGACAGGGCGGACTGAAGCTTTCTTT
TRBJ2-3	.	many	TRBV28	CASSLMRDTQYF	TGTGCCAGCAGCCTTATGCGAGATACGCAGTATTTT
TRBJ1-5	TRBD1	few	TRBV4-1	CASSQERQGAPGNQPQHF	TGCGCCAGCAGCCAAGAAAGACAGGGGGCGCCCGGCAATCAGCCCCAGCATTTT
TRBJ2-2	.	.	TRBV9	CASSVGPNTGELFF	TGTGCCAGCAGCGTAGGCCCAAACACCGGGGAGCTGTTTTTT
TRBJ2-7	TRBD2	few	TRBV29-1	CSVGTSASYEQYF	TGCAGCGTTGGGACTAGCGCCTCCTACGAGCAGTACTTC
TRBJ1-4	.	many	TRBV7-2	CASSPTQMTGEKLFF	TGTGCCAGCAGCCCCACCCAGATGACAGGCGAAAAACTGTTTTTT
TRBJ2-5	.	few	TRBV5-4	CASSLDWQETQYF	TGTGCCAGCAGCTTGGACTGGCAAGAGACCCAGTACTTC
TRBJ2-5	TRBD1	.	TRBV12-3/TRBV12-4	CASSHGTVAWETQYF	TGTGCCAGCAGCCACGGGACAGTTGCTTGGGAGACCCAGTACTTC
TRBJ2-1	TRBD2	few	TRBV12-3/TRBV12-4	CASSFWLAGDEQFF	TGTGCCAGCAGTTTTTGGCTAGCGGGAGATGAGCAGTTCTTC
TRBJ2-1	.	.	TRBV11-2	CASSLRSDRYNEQFF	TGTGCCAGCAGCTTAAGGTCGGACCGATACAATGAGCAGTTCTTC
TRBJ2-1	TRBD1	many	TRBV12-3/TRBV12-4	CASTSNPGQGDGGSYNEQFF	TGTGCCAGCACCTCTAACCCGGGACAGGGCGACGGGGGTTCCTACAATGAGCAGTTCTTC
TRBJ2-7	TRBD2	many	TRBV27	CATKRGHSSYEQYF	TGTGCCACCAAGCGGGGTCATAGCTCCTACGAGCAGTACTTC
TRBJ2-7	.	many	TRBV20-1	CSARDGREQYF	TGCAGTGCTAGAGATGGACGAGAGCAGTACTTC
TRBJ2-1	TRBD2	many	TRBV11-2	CASSLEGLANNEQFF	TGTGCCAGCAGCTTAGAAGGACTAGCGAACAATGAGCAGTTCTTC
TRBJ1-6	.	few	TRBV7-2	CASSIRASSYNSPLHF	TGTGCCAGCAGCATACGGGCGAGCTCCTATAATTCACCCCTCCACTTT
TRBJ2-1	TRBD2	many	TRBV11-2	CASSFTRTRSSYNEQFF	TGTGCCAGCAGCTTTACCCGGACTAGGAGCTCCTACAATGAGCAGTTCTTC
TRBJ2-1	.	many	TRBV6-2/TRBV6-3	CASGGYGSLEQFF	TGTGCCAGCGGCGGTTACGGGAGCCTTGAGCAGTTCTTC